This entry describes one T cell receptor (beta chain). Its cognate antigen is unknown. The library targeted TCRbeta and was prepared with unique molecular identifiers. TCRdb re-analysed the PCR reads in MiXCR, keeping a single row per CDR3 protein. The data show about 600,000 distinct CDR3 sequences, 13% seen once. These data are taken from a study of T-cell reconstitution after alpha-beta-depleted transplantation in children. Whole-study findings and limits: It was reported that alpha-beta T cells came from several hundred expanded graft clones (about two months after transplant). From newly produced T cells came most of the T-cell counts and diversity one year after transplant. The origin of high day-60 TCRbeta diversity in some patients lay in surviving recipient T cells and thymic progenitors.

Between the trimmed V and J ends, which lost 1 base and 6 bases, there was a span of 13 bases. The CDR3 length is 15 residues. CDR1 and CDR2 from the germline V gene are SGHVS and FQNEAQ. This sample comprised PBMCs, mostly from graft donor cells, obtained 360 days after TCRalphabeta/CD19-depleted stem cell transplant. The V call is TRBV7-8, the J call TRBJ2-1, with D perhaps TRBD2 (7 bases). The source is a male patient between 5 and 17 years old who had a stem cell transplant for acute myeloid leukemia, so the T cells may come from the graft donor. Here the CDR3 DNA reads TGTGCCAGCAGCTTAGGACGGGGGGCGGGCAATGAGCAGTTCTTC. It translates to CASSLGRGAGNEQFF.